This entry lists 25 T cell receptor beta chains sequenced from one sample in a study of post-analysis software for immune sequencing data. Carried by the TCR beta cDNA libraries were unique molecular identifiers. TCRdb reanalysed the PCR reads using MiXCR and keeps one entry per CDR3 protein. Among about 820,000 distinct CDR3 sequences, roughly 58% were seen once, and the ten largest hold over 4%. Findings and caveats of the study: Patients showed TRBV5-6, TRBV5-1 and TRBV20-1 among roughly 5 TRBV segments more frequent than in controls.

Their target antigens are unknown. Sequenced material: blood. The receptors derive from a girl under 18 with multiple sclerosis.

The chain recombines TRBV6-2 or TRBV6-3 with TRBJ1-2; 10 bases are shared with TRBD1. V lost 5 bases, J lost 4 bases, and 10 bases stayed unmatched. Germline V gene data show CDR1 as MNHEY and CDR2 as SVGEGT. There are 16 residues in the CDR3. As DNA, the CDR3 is TGTGCCAGCAGTATTAGACAGGGGGCAAACCCCTATGGCTACACCTTC. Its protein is CASSIRQGANPYGYTF.

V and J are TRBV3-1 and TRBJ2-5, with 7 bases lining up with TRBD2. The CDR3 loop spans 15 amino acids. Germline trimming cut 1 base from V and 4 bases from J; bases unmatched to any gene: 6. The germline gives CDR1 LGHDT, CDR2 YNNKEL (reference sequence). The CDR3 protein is CASSQVGGSRETQYF. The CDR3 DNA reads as TGTGCCAGCAGCCAAGTTGGCGGGAGCCGAGAGACCCAGTACTTC.

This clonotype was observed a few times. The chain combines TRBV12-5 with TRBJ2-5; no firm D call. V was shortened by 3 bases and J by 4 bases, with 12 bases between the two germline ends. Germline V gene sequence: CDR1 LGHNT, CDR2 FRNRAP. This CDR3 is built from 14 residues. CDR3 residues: CASGLPLTGETQYF. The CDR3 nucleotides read TGTGCTAGTGGTTTACCACTAACGGGAGAGACCCAGTACTTC.

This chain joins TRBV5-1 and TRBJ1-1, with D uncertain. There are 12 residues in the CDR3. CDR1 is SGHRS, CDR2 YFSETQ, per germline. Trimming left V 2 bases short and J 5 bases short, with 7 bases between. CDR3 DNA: TGCGCCAGCAGCTTATCAAGGACTGAAGCTTTCTTT. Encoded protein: CASSLSRTEAFF.

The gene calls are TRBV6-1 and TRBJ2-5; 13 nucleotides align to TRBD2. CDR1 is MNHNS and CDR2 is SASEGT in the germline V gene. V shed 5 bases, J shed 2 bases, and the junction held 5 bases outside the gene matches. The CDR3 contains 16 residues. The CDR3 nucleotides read TGTGCCAGCAGTCCCCGGACTAGCGGGAGACAAGAGACCCAGTACTTC. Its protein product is CASSPRTSGRQETQYF.

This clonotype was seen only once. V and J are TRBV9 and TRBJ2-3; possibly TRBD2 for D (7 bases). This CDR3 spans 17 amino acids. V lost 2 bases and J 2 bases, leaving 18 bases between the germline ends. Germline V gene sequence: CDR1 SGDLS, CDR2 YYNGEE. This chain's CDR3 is CASSVPREGGNTDTQYF. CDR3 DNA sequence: TGTGCCAGCAGCGTTCCCCGAGAGGGGGGGAACACAGATACGCAGTATTTT.

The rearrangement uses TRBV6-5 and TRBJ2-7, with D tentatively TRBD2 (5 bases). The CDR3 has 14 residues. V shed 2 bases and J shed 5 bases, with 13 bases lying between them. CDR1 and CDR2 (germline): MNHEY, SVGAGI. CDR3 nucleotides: TGTGCCAGCAGTTACGAGGGTGCTTGGGACGAGCAGTACTTC. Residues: CASSYEGAWDEQYF.

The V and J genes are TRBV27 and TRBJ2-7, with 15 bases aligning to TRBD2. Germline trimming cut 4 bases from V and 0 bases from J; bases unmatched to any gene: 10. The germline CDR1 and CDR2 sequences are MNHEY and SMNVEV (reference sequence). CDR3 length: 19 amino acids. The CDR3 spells CASSSHSGLAGGNSYEQYF. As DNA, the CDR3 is TGTGCCAGCAGTTCCCACTCAGGACTAGCGGGAGGGAACTCCTACGAGCAGTACTTC.

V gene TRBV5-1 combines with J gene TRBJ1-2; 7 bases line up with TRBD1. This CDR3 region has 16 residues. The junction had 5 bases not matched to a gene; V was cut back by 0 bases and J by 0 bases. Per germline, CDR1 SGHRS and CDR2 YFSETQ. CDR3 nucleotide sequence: TGCGCCAGCAGCTTGGGGTGGACAGGTACTAACTATGGCTACACCTTC. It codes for CASSLGWTGTNYGYTF.

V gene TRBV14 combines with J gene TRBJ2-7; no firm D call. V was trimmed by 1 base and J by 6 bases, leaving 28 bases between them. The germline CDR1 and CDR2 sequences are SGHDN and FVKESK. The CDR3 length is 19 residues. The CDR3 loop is CASSQGRISQRLARAEQYF. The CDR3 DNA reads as TGTGCCAGCAGCCAAGGGCGGATCAGCCAGCGCCTGGCTCGTGCCGAGCAGTACTTC.

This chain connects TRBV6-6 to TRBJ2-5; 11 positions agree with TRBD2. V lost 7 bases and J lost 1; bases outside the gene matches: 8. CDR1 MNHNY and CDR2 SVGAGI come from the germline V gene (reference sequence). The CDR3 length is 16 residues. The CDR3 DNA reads TGTGCCAGCACTCAACTAGCGGGGGCCCTCCAAGAGACCCAGTACTTC. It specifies CASTQLAGALQETQYF.

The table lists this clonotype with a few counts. CDR3 DNA: TGTGCCAGCAGCTTAGTGGGGTACATTCAGTACTTC. As protein: CASSLVGYIQYF. V and J are TRBV7-2 and TRBJ2-4; D uncertain. Germline CDR1 and CDR2: SGHTA and FQGNSA. The CDR3 runs to 12 residues. Between the trimmed V and J ends, which lost 1 base and 8 bases, there was a span of 6 bases.

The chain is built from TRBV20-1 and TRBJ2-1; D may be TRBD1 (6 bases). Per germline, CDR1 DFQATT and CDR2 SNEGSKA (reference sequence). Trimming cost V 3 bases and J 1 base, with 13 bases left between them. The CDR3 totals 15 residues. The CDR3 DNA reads TGCAGTGCTAGGCCAGGGGATTATTCCTACAATGAGCAGTTCTTC. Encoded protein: CSARPGDYSYNEQFF.

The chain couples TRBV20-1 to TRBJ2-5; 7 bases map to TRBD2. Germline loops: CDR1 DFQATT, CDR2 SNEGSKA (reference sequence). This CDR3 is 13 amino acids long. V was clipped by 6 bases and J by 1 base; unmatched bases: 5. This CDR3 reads CSATTSAQETQYF. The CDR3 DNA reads TGCAGTGCCACTACTAGCGCCCAAGAGACCCAGTACTTC.

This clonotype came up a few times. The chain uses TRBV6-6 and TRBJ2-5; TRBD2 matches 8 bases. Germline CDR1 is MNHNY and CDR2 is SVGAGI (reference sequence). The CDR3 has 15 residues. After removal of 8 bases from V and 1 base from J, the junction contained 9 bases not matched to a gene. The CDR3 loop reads CASLLGGGLQETQYF. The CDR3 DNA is TGTGCCAGCTTACTAGGCGGGGGGCTCCAAGAGACCCAGTACTTC.

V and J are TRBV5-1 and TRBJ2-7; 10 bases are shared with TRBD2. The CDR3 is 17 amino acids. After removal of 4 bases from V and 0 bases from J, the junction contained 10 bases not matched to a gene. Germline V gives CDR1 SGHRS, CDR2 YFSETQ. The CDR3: CASSGPGTSAGSYEQYF. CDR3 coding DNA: TGCGCCAGCAGCGGACCCGGGACTAGCGCAGGCTCCTACGAGCAGTACTTC.

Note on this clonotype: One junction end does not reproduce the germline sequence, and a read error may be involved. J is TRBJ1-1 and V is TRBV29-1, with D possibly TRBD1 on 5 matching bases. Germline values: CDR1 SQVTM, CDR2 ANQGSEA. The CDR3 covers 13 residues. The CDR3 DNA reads TGCAGCGTTGCCGACAGACAGAACACTGAAGCCTTCTTT. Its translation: CSVADRQNTEAFF.

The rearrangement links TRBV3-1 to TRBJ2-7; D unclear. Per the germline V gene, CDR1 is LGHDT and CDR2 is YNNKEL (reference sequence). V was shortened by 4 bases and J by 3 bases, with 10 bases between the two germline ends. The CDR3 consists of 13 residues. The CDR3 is CASSPGWNYEQYF. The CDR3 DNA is TGTGCCAGCAGCCCCGGATGGAACTACGAGCAGTACTTC.

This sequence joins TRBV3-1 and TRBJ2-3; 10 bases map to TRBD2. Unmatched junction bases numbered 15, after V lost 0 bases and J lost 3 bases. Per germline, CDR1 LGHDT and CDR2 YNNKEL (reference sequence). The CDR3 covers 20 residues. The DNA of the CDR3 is TGTGCCAGCAGCCAAGAAGGAGGGCTAGCGGGGGTCGTTAGGACAGATACGCAGTATTTT. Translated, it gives CASSQEGGLAGVVRTDTQYF.

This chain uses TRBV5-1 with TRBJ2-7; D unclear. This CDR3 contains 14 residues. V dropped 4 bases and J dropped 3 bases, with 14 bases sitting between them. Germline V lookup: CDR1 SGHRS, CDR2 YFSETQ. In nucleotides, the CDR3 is TGCGCCAGCAGCGGGCGACCGAATAACTACGAGCAGTACTTC. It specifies CASSGRPNNYEQYF.

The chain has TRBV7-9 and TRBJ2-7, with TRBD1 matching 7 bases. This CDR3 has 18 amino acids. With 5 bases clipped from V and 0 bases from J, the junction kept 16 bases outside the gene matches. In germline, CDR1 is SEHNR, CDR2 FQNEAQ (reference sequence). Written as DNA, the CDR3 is TGTGCCAGCAGCGGACCTCGGAGACAGGGCAGGAGCTCCTACGAGCAGTACTTC. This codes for CASSGPRRQGRSSYEQYF.

The CDR3 here is CASSFRDRIAGNTEAFF. The CDR3 DNA is TGCGCCAGCAGCTTCCGAGACAGGATAGCAGGGAACACTGAAGCTTTCTTT. The gene calls are TRBV5-1 and TRBJ1-1, with a weak D call TRBD1 (6 bases). Germline values: CDR1 SGHRS, CDR2 YFSETQ. CDR3 length: 17 residues. Trimming cost V 2 bases and J 1 base, with 18 bases left between them.

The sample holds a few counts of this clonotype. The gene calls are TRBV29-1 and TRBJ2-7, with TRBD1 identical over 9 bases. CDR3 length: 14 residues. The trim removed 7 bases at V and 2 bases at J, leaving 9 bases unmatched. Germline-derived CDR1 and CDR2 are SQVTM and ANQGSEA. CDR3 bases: TGCAGCGCCAGGACAGGGGCGAACCCCTACGAGCAGTACTTC. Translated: CSARTGANPYEQYF.

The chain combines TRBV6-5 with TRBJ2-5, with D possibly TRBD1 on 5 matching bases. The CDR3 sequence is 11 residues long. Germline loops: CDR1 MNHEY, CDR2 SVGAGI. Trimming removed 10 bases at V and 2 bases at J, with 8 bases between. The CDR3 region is CATREQETQYF. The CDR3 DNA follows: TGTGCCACCAGGGAACAAGAGACCCAGTACTTC.

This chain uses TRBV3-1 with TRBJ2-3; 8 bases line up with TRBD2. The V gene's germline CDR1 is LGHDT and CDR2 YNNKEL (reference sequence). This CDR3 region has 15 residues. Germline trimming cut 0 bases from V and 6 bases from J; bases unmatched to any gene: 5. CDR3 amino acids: CASSQDSAGEDTQYF. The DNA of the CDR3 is TGTGCCAGCAGCCAAGATTCAGCGGGGGAGGATACGCAGTATTTT.